This entry lists 7 T cell receptor beta chains sequenced from one sample in a study of OX40 agonist ivuxolimab in advanced cancers. The data were produced by immunoSEQ multiplex PCR, yet TCRdb's version contains in-frame clones alone and is incomplete. The sample consists of about 80,000 clones, roughly 86% of them appearing once. This material consisted of CD4+ or CD8+ T cells sorted from blood, taken in a trial of the OX40 agonist ivuxolimab. These receptors were taken from an adult with an advanced solid tumor such as melanoma, head and neck, liver or kidney cancer.

The CDR3 bases are TGTGCCAGCAGTTACACCCCGGACGGGCCAGACGAGCAGTACTTC. Amino acid sequence: CASSYTPDGPDEQYF. The J gene is TRBJ2-7, the V gene TRBV6-5; D is unresolved. This CDR3 has 15 amino acids. Trimming cost V 2 bases and J 5 bases, with 16 bases left between them. Germline CDR1 is MNHEY and CDR2 is SVGAGI.

This chain links TRBV27 with TRBJ2-7, with 7 bases matching TRBD2. The CDR3 is 14 amino acids. Trimming cost V 9 bases and J 2 bases; bases outside gene matches: 10. CDR1 is MNHEY, CDR2 SMNVEV, per germline (reference sequence). The CDR3 DNA is TGTGCCAGTGGCGGGGGATGGGGCACCTACGAGCAGTACTTC. Its protein is CASGGGWGTYEQYF.

The chain couples TRBV6-1 to TRBJ1-2; D gene unclear. V was clipped by 8 bases and J by 6 bases, with 16 bases between them. Germline V CDR1 and CDR2: MNHNS, SASEGT. This CDR3 has 13 residues. In nucleotides, the CDR3 is TGTGCCAGCCGCGGGCCGTCTTTCGATGGCTACACCTTC. It translates to CASRGPSFDGYTF.

V gene TRBV18 combines with J gene TRBJ1-1; TRBD1 matches at 7 bases. The germline V gene encodes CDR1 KGHSH and CDR2 LQKENI. J gave up 4 bases and V 2 bases, and 7 bases lay outside the gene matches. The CDR3 has 15 amino acids. The CDR3: CASSPATGPSTEAFF. The CDR3 DNA is TGTGCCAGCTCACCAGCGACAGGGCCGAGCACTGAAGCTTTCTTT.

V usage is TRBV6-5 and J usage is TRBJ2-1; the D call may be TRBD1 or TRBD2 (5 bases each). From germline, CDR1 is MNHEY and CDR2 SVGAGI. Trimming pared 7 bases from V and 12 bases from J, leaving 16 bases between. This CDR3 comprises 12 residues. The DNA of the CDR3 is TGTGCCAGCATGGGGACCACGGGGCTGCAGTTCTTC. Amino acid sequence: CASMGTTGLQFF.

The genes are TRBV7-9 and TRBJ2-1; TRBD1 agrees at 10 bases. CDR1 SEHNR and CDR2 FQNEAQ come from the germline V gene (reference sequence). The CDR3 is made up of 16 amino acids. The trim removed 0 bases at V and 10 bases at J, leaving 9 bases unmatched. The chain's CDR3 is CASSLALGQGVREQFF. In DNA, the CDR3 is TGTGCCAGCAGCTTAGCGCTAGGACAGGGGGTCAGGGAGCAGTTCTTC.

A few counts support this clone. The gene calls are TRBV4-1 and TRBJ1-4; the D gene is possibly TRBD1 (5 bases). Germline V CDR1 and CDR2: MGHRA, YSYEKL. The CDR3 sequence is 16 residues long. V was pared by 4 bases and J by 8 bases, with 20 bases between. The CDR3 here is CASSRSVGASREKLFF. CDR3 sequence (DNA): TGCGCCAGCAGCCGCAGTGTTGGGGCTAGCAGGGAAAAACTGTTTTTT.